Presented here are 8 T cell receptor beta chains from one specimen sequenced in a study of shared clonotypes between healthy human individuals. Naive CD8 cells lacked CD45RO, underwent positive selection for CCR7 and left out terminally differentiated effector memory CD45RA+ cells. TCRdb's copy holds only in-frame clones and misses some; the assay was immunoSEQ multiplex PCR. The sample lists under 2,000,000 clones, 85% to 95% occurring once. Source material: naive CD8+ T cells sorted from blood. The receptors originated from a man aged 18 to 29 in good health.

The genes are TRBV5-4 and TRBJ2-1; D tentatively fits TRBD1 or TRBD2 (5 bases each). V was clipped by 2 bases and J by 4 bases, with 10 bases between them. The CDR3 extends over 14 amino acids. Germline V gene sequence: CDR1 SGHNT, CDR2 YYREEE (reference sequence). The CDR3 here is CASSLSGQYNEQFF. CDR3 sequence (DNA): TGTGCCAGCAGCTTAAGCGGACAATACAATGAGCAGTTCTTC.

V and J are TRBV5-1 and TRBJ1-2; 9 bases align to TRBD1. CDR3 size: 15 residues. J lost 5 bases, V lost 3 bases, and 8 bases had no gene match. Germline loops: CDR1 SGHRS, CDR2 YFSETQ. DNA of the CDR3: TGCGCCAGCAGCTATCCGGGACAGGGACCGTATGGCTACACCTTC. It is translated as CASSYPGQGPYGYTF.

The CDR3 reads CASSFAGYLNEQFF. Here the CDR3 DNA reads TGCGCCAGCAGCTTTGCGGGGTATCTCAATGAGCAGTTCTTC. V is TRBV5-1 and J is TRBJ2-1, with a weak D call TRBD2 (6 bases). Germline V gene lookup returns CDR1 SGHRS and CDR2 YFSETQ. V dropped 2 bases and J dropped 6 bases, with 12 bases sitting between them. This CDR3 contains 14 residues.

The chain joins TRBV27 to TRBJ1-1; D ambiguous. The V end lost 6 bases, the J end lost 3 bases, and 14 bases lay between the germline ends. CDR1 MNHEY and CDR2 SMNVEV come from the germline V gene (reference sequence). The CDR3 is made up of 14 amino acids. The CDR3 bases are TGTGCCAGCAGACCTAGGGTTCCCTACACTGAAGCTTTCTTT. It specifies CASRPRVPYTEAFF.

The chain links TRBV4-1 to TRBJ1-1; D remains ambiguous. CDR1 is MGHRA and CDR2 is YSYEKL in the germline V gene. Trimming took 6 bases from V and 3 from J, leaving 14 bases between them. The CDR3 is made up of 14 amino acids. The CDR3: CASREESGYTEAFF. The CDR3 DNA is TGCGCCAGCAGGGAAGAGTCGGGGTACACTGAAGCTTTCTTT.

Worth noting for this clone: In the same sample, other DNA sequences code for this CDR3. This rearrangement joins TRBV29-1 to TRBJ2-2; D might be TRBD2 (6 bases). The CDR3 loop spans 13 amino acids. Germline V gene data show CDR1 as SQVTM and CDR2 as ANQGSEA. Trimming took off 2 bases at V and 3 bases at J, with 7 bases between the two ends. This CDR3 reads CSVERLDTGELFF. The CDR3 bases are TGCAGCGTTGAAAGACTAGACACCGGGGAGCTGTTTTTT.

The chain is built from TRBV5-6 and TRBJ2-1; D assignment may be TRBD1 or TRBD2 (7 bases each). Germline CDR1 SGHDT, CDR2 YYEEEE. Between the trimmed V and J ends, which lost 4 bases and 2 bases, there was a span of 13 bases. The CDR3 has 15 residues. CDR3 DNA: TGTGCCAGCAGCGGGGGGGACAGCACCTACAATGAGCAGTTCTTC. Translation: CASSGGDSTYNEQFF.

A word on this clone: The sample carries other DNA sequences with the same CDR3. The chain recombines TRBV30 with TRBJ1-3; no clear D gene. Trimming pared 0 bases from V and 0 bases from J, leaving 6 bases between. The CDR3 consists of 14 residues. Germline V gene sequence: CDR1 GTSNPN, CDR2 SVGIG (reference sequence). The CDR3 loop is CAWSVGISGNTIYF. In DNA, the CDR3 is TGTGCCTGGAGTGTTGGGATCTCTGGAAACACCATATATTTT.